This paragraph covers one TCR beta chain sequence. No antigen is known for it. This specimen comes from a study of CD4 T cells in relation to SARS-CoV-2 and coronaviruses. Trimming shortened V by 2 bases and J by 0 bases, and 11 bases separated the two germline ends. This CDR3 spans 14 amino acids. Looked up from germline, CDR1 is GTSNPN and CDR2 is SVGIG (reference sequence). Assay: immunoSEQ multiplex PCR; the TCRdb copy retains only in-frame clones and omits some. The sample has roughly 21,000 clones, approximately 80% seen once; the top ten hold around 16%. Unexposed donor CD4+ T cells date from about 2011-2019, before the COVID-19 pandemic. Isolation of CD4+ T cells took place after about 9 days in culture.

What was sequenced was CD4+ T cells from PBMCs, cultured in vitro. The chain carries TRBV30 and TRBJ2-7; the D gene is possibly TRBD2 (6 bases). The receptor's source is a human donor in good health. The CDR3 DNA follows: TGTGCCTGGAGTAGCGGGCCGAGCTCCTACGAGCAGTACTTC. Translation gives CAWSSGPSSYEQYF.